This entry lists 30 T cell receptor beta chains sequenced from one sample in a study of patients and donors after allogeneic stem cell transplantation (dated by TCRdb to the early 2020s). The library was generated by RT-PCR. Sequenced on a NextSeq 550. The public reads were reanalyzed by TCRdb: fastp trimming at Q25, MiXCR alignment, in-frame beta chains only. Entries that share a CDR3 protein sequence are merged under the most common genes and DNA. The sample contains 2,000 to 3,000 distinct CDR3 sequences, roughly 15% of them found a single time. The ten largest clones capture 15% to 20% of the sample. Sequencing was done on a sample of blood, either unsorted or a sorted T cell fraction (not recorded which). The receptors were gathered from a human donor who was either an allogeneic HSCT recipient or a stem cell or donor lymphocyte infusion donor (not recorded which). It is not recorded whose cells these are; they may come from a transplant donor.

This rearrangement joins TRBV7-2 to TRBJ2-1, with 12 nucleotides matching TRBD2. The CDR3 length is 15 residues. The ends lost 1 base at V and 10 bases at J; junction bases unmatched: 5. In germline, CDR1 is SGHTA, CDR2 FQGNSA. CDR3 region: CASSLGLAGGQEQFF. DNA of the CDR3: TGTGCCAGCAGCTTAGGGCTAGCGGGAGGGCAGGAGCAGTTCTTC.

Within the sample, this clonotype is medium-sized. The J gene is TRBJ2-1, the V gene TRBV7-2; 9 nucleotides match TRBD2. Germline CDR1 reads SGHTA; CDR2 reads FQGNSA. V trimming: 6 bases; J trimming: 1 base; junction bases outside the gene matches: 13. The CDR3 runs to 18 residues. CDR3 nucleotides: TGTGCCAGCAGTTTCAACCTAGCGGGGCCCAAGTCCTACAATGAGCAGTTCTTC. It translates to CASSFNLAGPKSYNEQFF.

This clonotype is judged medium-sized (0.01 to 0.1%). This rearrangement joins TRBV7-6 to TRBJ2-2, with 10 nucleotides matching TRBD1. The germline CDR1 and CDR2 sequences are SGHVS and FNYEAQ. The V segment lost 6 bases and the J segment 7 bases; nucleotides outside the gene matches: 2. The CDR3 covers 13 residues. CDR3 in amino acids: CASSRTGGGELFF. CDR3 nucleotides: TGTGCCAGCAGTCGGACAGGGGGCGGGGAGCTGTTTTTT. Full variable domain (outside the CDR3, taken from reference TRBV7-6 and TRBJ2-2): GAGVSQSPRYKVTKRGQDVALRCDPISGHVSLYWYRQALGQGPEFLTYFNYEAQQDKSGLPNDRFSAERPEGSISTLTIQRTEQRDSAMYRCASSRTGGGELFFGEGSRLTVL.

The CDR3 is CASSGGQEYNEQFF. The CDR3 DNA follows: TGCGCCAGCAGCGGGGGACAGGAGTACAATGAGCAGTTCTTC. The chain recombines TRBV5-1 with TRBJ2-1, with 8 positions matching TRBD1. Losses at the gene ends were 4 bases for V and 4 bases for J; bases not matched to a gene: 4. CDR1 is SGHRS and CDR2 is YFSETQ in the germline V gene. The CDR3 has 14 amino acids.

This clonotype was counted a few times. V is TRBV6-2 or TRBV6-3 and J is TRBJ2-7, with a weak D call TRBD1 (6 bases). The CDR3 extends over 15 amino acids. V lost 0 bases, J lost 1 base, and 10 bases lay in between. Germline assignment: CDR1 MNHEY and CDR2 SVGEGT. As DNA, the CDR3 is TGTGCCAGCAGTTACTCGGGGGCCCTGTCCTACGAGCAGTACTTC. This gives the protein CASSYSGALSYEQYF.

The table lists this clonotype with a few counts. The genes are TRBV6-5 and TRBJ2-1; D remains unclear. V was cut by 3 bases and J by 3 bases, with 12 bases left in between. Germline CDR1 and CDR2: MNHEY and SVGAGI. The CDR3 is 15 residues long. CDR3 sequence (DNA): TGTGCCAGCAGTTATTCTAAAATGGGCTACAATGAGCAGTTCTTC. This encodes CASSYSKMGYNEQFF.

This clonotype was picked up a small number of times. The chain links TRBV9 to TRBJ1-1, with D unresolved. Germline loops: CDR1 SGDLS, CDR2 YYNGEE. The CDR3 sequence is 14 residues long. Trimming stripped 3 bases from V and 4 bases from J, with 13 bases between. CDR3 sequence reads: CASSAYWGGTEAFF. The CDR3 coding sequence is TGTGCCAGCAGCGCCTATTGGGGTGGCACTGAAGCTTTCTTT.

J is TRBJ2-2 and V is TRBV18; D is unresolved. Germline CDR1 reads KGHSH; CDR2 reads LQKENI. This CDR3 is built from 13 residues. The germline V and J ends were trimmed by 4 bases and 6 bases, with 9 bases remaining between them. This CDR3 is CASSLESPGELFF. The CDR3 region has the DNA TGTGCCAGCTCACTGGAGTCTCCCGGGGAGCTGTTTTTT.

In nucleotides, the CDR3 is TGTGCCAGCGCAGCGGTCAATGAGCAGTTCTTC. Amino acids: CASAAVNEQFF. This chain connects TRBV7-2 to TRBJ2-1; possibly TRBD2 for D (5 bases). With 8 bases removed from V and 6 bases from J, the gap between germline ends came to 8 bases. Germline V gene data show CDR1 as SGHTA and CDR2 as FQGNSA. The CDR3 has 11 residues.

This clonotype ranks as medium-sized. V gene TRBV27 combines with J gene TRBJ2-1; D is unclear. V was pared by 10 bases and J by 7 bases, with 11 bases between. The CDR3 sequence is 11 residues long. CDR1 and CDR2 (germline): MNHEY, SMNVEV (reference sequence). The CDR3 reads CATRQQNEQFF. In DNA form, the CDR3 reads TGTGCCACCAGGCAGCAGAATGAGCAGTTCTTC.

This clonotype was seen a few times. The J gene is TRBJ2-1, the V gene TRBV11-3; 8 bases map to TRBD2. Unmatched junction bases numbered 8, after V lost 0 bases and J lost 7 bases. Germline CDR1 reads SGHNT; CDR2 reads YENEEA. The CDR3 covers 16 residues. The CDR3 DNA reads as TGTGCCAGCAGCTTAGATTCTAGCGGGTTAGGAAATGAGCAGTTCTTC. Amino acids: CASSLDSSGLGNEQFF.

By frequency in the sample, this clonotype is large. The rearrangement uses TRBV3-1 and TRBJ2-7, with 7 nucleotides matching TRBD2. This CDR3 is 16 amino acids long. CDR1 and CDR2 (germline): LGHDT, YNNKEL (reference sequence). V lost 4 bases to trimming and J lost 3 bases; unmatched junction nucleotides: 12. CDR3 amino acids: CASSLPRGREDYEQYF. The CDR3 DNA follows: TGTGCCAGCAGCCTTCCTCGGGGGAGGGAGGACTACGAGCAGTACTTC.

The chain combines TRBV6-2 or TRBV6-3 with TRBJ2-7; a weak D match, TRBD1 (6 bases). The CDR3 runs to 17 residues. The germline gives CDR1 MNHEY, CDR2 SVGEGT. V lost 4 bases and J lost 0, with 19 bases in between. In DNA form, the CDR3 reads TGTGCCAGCAGTTCCAAACCGCACAGGGTTGCCTCCTACGAGCAGTACTTC. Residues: CASSSKPHRVASYEQYF.

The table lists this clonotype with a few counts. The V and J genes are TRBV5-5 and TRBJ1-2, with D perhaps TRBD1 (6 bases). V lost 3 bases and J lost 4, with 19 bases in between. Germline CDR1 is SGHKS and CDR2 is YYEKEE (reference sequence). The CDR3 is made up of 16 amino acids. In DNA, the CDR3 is TGTGCCAGCAGCTCGACGGACAGTCCTTTCTCCTATGGCTACACCTTC. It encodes CASSSTDSPFSYGYTF.

CDR3 nucleotides: TGTGCCAGCAGCCCGGGGACACTCTTCCAAGAGACCCAGTACTTC. It yields the protein CASSPGTLFQETQYF. The chain joins TRBV7-8 to TRBJ2-5; D may be TRBD1 (6 bases). The CDR3 has 15 amino acids. Germline values: CDR1 SGHVS, CDR2 FQNEAQ. The V and J ends lost 5 bases and 1 base respectively, with 14 bases between them.

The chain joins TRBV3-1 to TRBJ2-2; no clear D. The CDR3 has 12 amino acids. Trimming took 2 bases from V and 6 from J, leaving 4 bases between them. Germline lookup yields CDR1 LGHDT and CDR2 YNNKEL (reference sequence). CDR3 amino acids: CASSQQSGELFF. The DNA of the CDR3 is TGTGCCAGCAGCCAACAGTCCGGGGAGCTGTTTTTT.

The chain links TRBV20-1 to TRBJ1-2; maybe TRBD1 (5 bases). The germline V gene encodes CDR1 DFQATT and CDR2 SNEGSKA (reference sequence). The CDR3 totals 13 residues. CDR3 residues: CSGHSRGGYGYTF. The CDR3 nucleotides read TGCAGCGGACATTCGAGGGGCGGGTATGGCTACACCTTC.

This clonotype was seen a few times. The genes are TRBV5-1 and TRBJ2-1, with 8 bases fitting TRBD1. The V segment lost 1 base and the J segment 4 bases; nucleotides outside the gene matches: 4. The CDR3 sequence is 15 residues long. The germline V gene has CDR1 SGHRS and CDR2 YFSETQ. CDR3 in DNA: TGCGCCAGCAGCTTGACTCGACAGGGGTACAATGAGCAGTTCTTC. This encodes CASSLTRQGYNEQFF. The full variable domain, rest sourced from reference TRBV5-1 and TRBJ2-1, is KAGVTQTPRYLIKTRGQQVTLSCSPISGHRSVSWYQQTPGQGLQFLFEYFSETQRNKGNFPGRFSGRQFSNSRSEMNVSTLELGDSALYLCASSLTRQGYNEQFFGPGTRLTVL.

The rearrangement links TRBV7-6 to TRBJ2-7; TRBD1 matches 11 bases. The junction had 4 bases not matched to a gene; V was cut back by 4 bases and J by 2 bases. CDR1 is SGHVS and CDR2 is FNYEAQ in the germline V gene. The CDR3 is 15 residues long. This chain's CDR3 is CASSSGQGATYEQYF. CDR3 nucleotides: TGTGCCAGCAGCTCCGGACAGGGGGCTACCTACGAGCAGTACTTC.

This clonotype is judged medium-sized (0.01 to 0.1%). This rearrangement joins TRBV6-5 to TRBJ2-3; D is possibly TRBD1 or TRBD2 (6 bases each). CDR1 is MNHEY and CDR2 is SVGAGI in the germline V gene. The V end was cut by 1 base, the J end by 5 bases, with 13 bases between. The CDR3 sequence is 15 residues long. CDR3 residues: CASSYWGREGDTQYF. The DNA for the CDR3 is TGTGCCAGCAGTTACTGGGGGCGGGAAGGAGATACGCAGTATTTT.

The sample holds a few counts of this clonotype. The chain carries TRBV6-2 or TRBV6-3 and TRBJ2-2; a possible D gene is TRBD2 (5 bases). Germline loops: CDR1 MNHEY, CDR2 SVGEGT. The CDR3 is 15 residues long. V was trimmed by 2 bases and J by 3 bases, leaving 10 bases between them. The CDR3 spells CASSYGRAYTGELFF. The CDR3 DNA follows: TGTGCCAGCAGTTACGGGCGGGCGTACACCGGGGAGCTGTTTTTT.

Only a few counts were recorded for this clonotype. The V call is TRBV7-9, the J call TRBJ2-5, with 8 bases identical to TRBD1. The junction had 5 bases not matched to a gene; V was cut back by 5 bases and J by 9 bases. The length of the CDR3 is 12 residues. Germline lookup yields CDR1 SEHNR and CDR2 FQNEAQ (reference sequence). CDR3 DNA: TGTGCCAGCAGCCGGACAGGGAGTGCCCAGTACTTC. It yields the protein CASSRTGSAQYF.

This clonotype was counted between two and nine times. CDR3 nucleotides: TGTGCCAGCAGTTTGGGTGGGGGTACGCAGTATTTT. It specifies CASSLGGGTQYF. The chain combines TRBV12-3 or TRBV12-4 with TRBJ2-3; either TRBD1 or TRBD2 may fit D (5 bases each). This CDR3 contains 12 residues. Trimming cost V 3 bases and J 8 bases, with 9 bases left between them.

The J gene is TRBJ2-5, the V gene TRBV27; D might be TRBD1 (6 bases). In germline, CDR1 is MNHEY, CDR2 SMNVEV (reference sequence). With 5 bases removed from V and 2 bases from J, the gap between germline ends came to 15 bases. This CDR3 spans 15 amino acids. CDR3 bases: TGTGCCAGCAGTCCCAGACAGGTTACTCAAGAGACCCAGTACTTC. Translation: CASSPRQVTQETQYF.

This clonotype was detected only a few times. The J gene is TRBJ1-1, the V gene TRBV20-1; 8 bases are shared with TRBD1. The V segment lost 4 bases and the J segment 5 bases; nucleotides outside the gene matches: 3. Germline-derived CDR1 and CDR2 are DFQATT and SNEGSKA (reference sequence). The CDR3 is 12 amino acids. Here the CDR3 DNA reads TGCAGTGCTACAGGGGGCGGTACTGAAGCTTTCTTT. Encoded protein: CSATGGGTEAFF.

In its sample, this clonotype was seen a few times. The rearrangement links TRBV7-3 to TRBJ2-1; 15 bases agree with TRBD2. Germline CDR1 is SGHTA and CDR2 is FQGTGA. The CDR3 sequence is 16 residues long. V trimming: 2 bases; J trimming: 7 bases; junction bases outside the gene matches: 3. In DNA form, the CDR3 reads TGTGCCAGCAGCTTAGAAGGGACTAGCGGGAGGAATGAGCAGTTCTTC. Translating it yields CASSLEGTSGRNEQFF.

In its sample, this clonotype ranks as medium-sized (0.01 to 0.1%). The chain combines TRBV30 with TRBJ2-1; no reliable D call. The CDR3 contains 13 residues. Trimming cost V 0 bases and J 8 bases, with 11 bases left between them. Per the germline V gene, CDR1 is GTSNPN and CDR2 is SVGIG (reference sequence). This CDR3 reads CAWSVRMGDEQFF. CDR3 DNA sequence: TGTGCCTGGAGTGTACGTATGGGCGATGAGCAGTTCTTC.

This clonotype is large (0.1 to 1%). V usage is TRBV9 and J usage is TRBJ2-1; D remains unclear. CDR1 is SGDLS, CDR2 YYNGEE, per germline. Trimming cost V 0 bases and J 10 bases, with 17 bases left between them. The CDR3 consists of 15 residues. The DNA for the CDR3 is TGTGCCAGCAGCGTAGTAGTCGGAAAAGCCACCGAGCAGTTCTTC. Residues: CASSVVVGKATEQFF.

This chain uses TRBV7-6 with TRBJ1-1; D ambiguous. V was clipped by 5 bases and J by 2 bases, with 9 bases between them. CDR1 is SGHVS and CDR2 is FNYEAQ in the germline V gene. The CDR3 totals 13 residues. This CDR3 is CASSADLNTEAFF. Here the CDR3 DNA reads TGTGCCAGCAGCGCGGACTTAAACACTGAAGCTTTCTTT.

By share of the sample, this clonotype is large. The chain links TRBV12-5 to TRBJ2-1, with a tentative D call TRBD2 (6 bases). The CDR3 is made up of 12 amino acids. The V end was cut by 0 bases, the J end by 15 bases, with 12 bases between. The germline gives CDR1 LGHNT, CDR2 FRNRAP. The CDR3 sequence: CASGLVPGLTFF. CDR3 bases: TGTGCTAGTGGTTTGGTACCGGGACTGACGTTCTTC.